What follows are 7 T cell receptor beta chains derived from one specimen sequenced in a study of blood T cell repertoires in COVID-19. TCRdb's table, derived via immunoSEQ multiplex PCR, lists solely in-frame clones and lacks some. The data show 130,000 or so clones, 70% to 85% seen once. The sequenced material came from peripheral blood. All receptors come from an older woman with acute or convalescent COVID-19.

This chain uses TRBV6-5 with TRBJ1-5; TRBD1 matches at 9 bases. CDR1 and CDR2 from the germline V gene are MNHEY and SVGAGI. This CDR3 has 14 residues. Unmatched junction bases numbered 5, after V lost 6 bases and J lost 5 bases. The CDR3 DNA sequence: TGTGCCAGCAGGGGACAGGGAAACTATCAGCCCCAGCATTTT. Translation: CASRGQGNYQPQHF.

The chain uses TRBV20-1 and TRBJ2-3; a possible D gene is TRBD2 (5 bases). CDR1 is DFQATT, CDR2 SNEGSKA, per germline (reference sequence). CDR3 length equals 15 residues. Deletions cut 3 bases from V and 5 bases from J, with 18 bases between. CDR3 residues: CSASSGGNFGDTQYF. The CDR3 DNA reads TGCAGTGCTAGTTCCGGAGGAAACTTCGGAGATACGCAGTATTTT.

The rearrangement links TRBV6-5 to TRBJ1-5, with D unclear. Trimming took 5 bases from V and 11 from J, leaving 16 bases between them. CDR1 MNHEY and CDR2 SVGAGI come from the germline V gene. This CDR3 has 13 amino acids. The CDR3 DNA follows: TGTGCCAGCAGTATCGACTTACGCTCGGCCCAGCATTTT. Translation: CASSIDLRSAQHF.

The chain uses TRBV6-2 or TRBV6-3 and TRBJ1-2, with 10 positions matching TRBD1. This CDR3 has 13 residues. Germline CDR1 reads MNHEY; CDR2 reads SVGEGT. V dropped 5 bases and J dropped 7; count of bases not matched to a gene: 4. CDR3 amino acids: CASSDRGHGGYTF. The CDR3 nucleotides are TGTGCCAGCAGTGACAGGGGGCATGGTGGCTACACCTTC.

This clone was recorded a few times. The genes are TRBV19 and TRBJ1-2, with D maybe TRBD1 (5 bases). Germline V gene sequence: CDR1 LNHDA, CDR2 SQIVND (reference sequence). Between the trimmed V and J ends, which lost 7 bases and 1 base, there was a span of 13 bases. The CDR3 length is 14 residues. The chain's CDR3 is CASTAGQDNYGYTF. In DNA, the CDR3 is TGTGCCAGTACCGCAGGGCAAGATAACTATGGCTACACCTTC.

The CDR3 spells CASSLEAGGDTQYF. The CDR3 region has the DNA TGCGCCAGCAGCTTGGAGGCAGGAGGAGATACGCAGTATTTT. The genes are TRBV5-1 and TRBJ2-3; perhaps TRBD2 as D (5 bases). The CDR3 runs 14 residues. CDR1 is SGHRS and CDR2 is YFSETQ in the germline V gene. The V and J ends lost 0 bases and 5 bases respectively, with 10 bases between them.

This clone was recorded a few times. This chain connects TRBV6-5 to TRBJ1-1, with D hard to call. This CDR3 spans 11 amino acids. CDR1 and CDR2 from the germline V gene are MNHEY and SVGAGI. Trimming took 7 bases from V and 7 from J, leaving 10 bases between them. In DNA, the CDR3 is TGTGCCAGCATTCAGGATATTGAAGCTTTCTTT. Translating gives CASIQDIEAFF.